This T cell receptor (beta chain) was retrieved from a study of blood T cells in healthy people across ages (dated by TCRdb to between 2015 and 2017). For the wider study: In model experiments, roughly one uniquely barcoded TCR beta cDNA molecule per two T cells was captured by template switching. Using deep sequencing normalized with unique cDNA molecular identifiers, the study measured how TCR beta repertoire diversity changes with age. Four age groups were formed from the donors: young (average approximately 17 years), middle-aged (approximately 41), aged (around 68) and long-lived (roughly 81). Donors of different ages were randomly distributed across sequencing lanes to avoid experimental bias. Using the same blood draw, the study looked at two additional independent replicas of 1 million unique cDNA reads for two donors, one aged 18 to 30 and the other aged 80 or older.

Broad study findings and their caveats: Donor CMV infection status was unknown, potentially confounding age-related changes in expanded clonotypes. Compared with the aged group, more naive CD4+ T cells, fewer expanded clones and increased TCR diversity were shown by the long-lived group, suggesting age selection. As age increased, observed TCR beta diversity per million T cells dropped in a roughly linear way, and a significant reduction was already evident by age about 40. Since profiling was done on bulk unsorted PBMCs, naive and antigen-experienced compartments could not be conclusively compared. Total diversity estimates from one million sequenced T cells were considered lower bounds and underestimates. A strong correlation was found between observed TCR beta diversity and the percentage of naive T cells measured by flow cytometry.

V is cut by 5 bases and J by 3 bases, and the space between the germline ends is 11 bases. The CDR3 has 14 amino acids, counting the end cysteine and phenylalanine. The kept DNA is CDR3 alone, 42 bases in frame from the first base. The germline V gene (reference sequence) supplies CDR1 DFQATT and CDR2 SNEGSKA. With respect to this clonotype: No antigen is known for it. Within one base of it there is no much larger clone, and no base qualities were kept.

Systemically healthy Caucasian individuals from Russia, approximately 39 in total and aged about 6 to 95 years, were included as donors. Roughly 9.5 milliliters of peripheral blood were drawn from each donor into EDTA-treated Vacutainer tubes. PBMCs were isolated by Ficoll-Paque density-gradient centrifugation, with at least 7 million obtained per sample. Total RNA, at least 5.5 micrograms per sample, was extracted from PBMCs with Trizol reagent. For every donor, flow cytometry on a PBMC aliquot measured the percentage of naive CD45RAhigh/CD27high T cells. The method was 5' RACE. The sequencing machine was an Illumina HiSeq 2500. The second PCR ran for about 6 to 12 cycles and used a J-beta primer mix along with a sample-barcoded 5' primer. Each TCR beta cDNA molecule received a unique molecular identifier from a template-switch 5' adaptor carrying 12 random nucleotides. Each sample yielded at least 2.5 million CDR3-containing paired-end reads. First-strand cDNA was synthesized from all RNA with the Mint cDNA synthesis kit, primed by a TRBC-specific oligonucleotide. Following uracil-DNA glycosylase treatment, all cDNA underwent a first 18-cycle PCR with the universal primers M1SS and BC2_uni_R. From the authors' description of their analysis: Each sample was normalized by randomly selecting 1 million high-quality reads, each carrying a distinct molecular identifier. Reads with shared molecular identifiers were discarded instead of being binned into consensus sequences. CDR3 identification, clonotype clustering and error correction used MiTCR with a Q25 quality threshold and the strictest error-elimination algorithm. A nonparametric unseen species model using Euler transformation provided a lower-bound estimate of total TCR beta diversity. The public reads were quality trimmed at Q25 with fastp and then assembled into clones with MiXCR by TCRdb, keeping productive beta chains. Records with the same CDR3 protein are collapsed into one entry carrying the most frequent genes and DNA. For this entry, the V and J calls and clone size follow TCRdb and not the study's own pipeline. Counted in this sample were some 730,000 distinct CDR3 sequences; 22% of them appeared once. The biggest ten clones account for under 25% of the sample.

The rearrangement combines TRBV20-1 with TRBJ2-6; 6 matching bases give a weak D call of TRBD2. Sequenced input: blood. The origin of this receptor is a man in his 70s in good health. The CDR3 corresponds to CSARGRDGANVLTF. The DNA reads TGCAGTGCTCGTGGGCGGGATGGGGCCAACGTCCTGACTTTC.